In its sample, the clone carrying this T cell receptor (beta chain) was seen a few times. Antigen unknown. CDR1 SEHNR and CDR2 FQNEAQ come from the germline V gene (reference sequence). The CDR3 totals 12 residues. The germline V and J ends were trimmed by 1 base and 13 bases, with 13 bases remaining between them. This specimen belongs to a study of T-cell reconstitution after alpha-beta-depleted transplantation in children. The study, taken as a whole, reports: It was reported that alpha-beta T cells came from several hundred expanded graft clones (about two months after transplant). The origin of high day-60 TCRbeta diversity in some patients lay in surviving recipient T cells and thymic progenitors. A year had passed since transplant, and T-cell counts and diversity by then came mostly from newly produced T cells.

Unique molecular identifiers were built into the TCRbeta library. MiXCR, applied by TCRdb to the PCR reads, yields one record per CDR3 protein. The repertoire consists of approximately 500,000 distinct CDR3 sequences, with about 10% occurring once and the leading ten covering 2%. This sequence joins TRBV7-9 and TRBJ2-5; D gene uncertain. The TCR sequence derives from a child under 10 years old with inherited bone marrow failure, due to receive a stem cell transplant. The input for sequencing was PBMCs, taken before TCRalphabeta/CD19-depleted stem cell transplant. DNA for the CDR3: TGTGCCAGCAGCTTAGAGGAGAACCCCTCGTACTTC. It codes for CASSLEENPSYF.